The subject of this entry is one T cell receptor beta chain. Its target is unknown. Locally advanced or metastatic urothelial carcinoma was diagnosed in the patients. The data derive from a study of PD-L1 blockade in urothelial cancer. Study summary: Patients arrived having already received 0 to 3 prior chemotherapy regimens. Blood gave a median 141,255 T cells.

Germline loops: CDR1 SGHTA, CDR2 FQGTGA. The V segment lost 2 bases and the J segment 6 bases; nucleotides outside the gene matches: 3. This CDR3 spans 13 amino acids. Assay: immunoSEQ multiplex PCR; the TCRdb copy retains only in-frame clones and omits some. The sample holds about 82,000 clones, about nine tenths seen once. Study-level findings and limits: When pretreatment blood TCR clonality was below the median, it predicted better survival.

The clonotype was recovered from a woman aged 65 to 85 with urothelial cancer. The sequencing used PBMCs, collected around atezolizumab (anti-PD-L1) treatment. This rearrangement joins TRBV7-3 to TRBJ2-7; TRBD1 agrees at 8 bases. The CDR3 coding sequence is TGTGCCAGCAGCTTAGACAGGGGAAGCGAGCAGTACTTC. It specifies CASSLDRGSEQYF.